This TCR beta chain is drawn from a study of T-cell reconstitution after alpha-beta-depleted transplantation in children. Unique molecular identifiers were incorporated when the TCRbeta library was constructed. TCRdb used MiXCR to reprocess the PCR reads, holding one entry per CDR3 protein. The sample yields about 590,000 distinct CDR3 sequences, over 10% seen once. This clonotype was observed a handful of times. This receptor was obtained from a male patient aged 10 to 17 who had a stem cell transplant for acute myeloid leukemia, so the T cells may come from the graft donor. The specimen was PBMCs, mostly from graft donor cells, collected 360 days after TCRalphabeta/CD19-depleted stem cell transplant.

The CDR3 bases are TGTGCCAGCAGTTTCGGACAGCAACCCTCGGCCAAAAACATTCAGTACTTC. It translates to CASSFGQQPSAKNIQYF. The genes are TRBV28 and TRBJ2-4; maybe TRBD1 (6 bases). The CDR3 consists of 17 residues. V was cut by 3 bases and J by 1 base, with 16 bases left in between. CDR1 and CDR2 (germline): MDHEN, SYDVKM.